Reported below is one T cell receptor beta chain. Its recognized antigen is unknown. Per-nucleotide qualities are absent, and no much larger clonotype sits a single base away. The donors were healthy, HIV-negative adults who had no recently reported acute infections or vaccinations. Only Caucasian adults living in Nashville, Tennessee, USA were represented among the donors. CD4+ T cells were enriched through magnetic negative selection, after which naive cells were positively selected on CD45RA and the remaining negative fraction served as the memory subset. Blood was collected by leukapheresis, and PBMCs were isolated by Ficoll-Histopaque density gradient centrifugation and then cryopreserved in liquid nitrogen vapor phase. Purity and quantity of every magnetically sorted T cell population were checked by analytical flow cytometry. Genomic DNA was isolated from each sorted fraction and quantified by UV absorbance on a Nanodrop 2000c.

Using the deep immunoSEQ assay, multiplex PCR amplified TCR CDR3 regions from genomic DNA. Extracted genomic DNA from each cell subset was spread evenly across all wells of several immunoSEQ 96-well plates, with each plate serving as a replicate. For sorted subsets, each replicate PCR was loaded with around 200 ng genomic DNA, equivalent to 30,000 or so T cell genomes. Purified libraries were quantified with a Qubit 3.0 fluorometer, sized on a Bioanalyzer 2100, and re-quantified with the KAPA Library Quantification kit. A separate single-read 150-cycle Illumina NextSeq 550 flow cell was used to sequence each immunoSEQ 96-well plate. The original pipeline was this. Because the immunoSEQ output included only junctional sequences and no quality scores, the filtering could not be the same as the filtering used for full-length reads. To assign V/J genes and CDR3, sequences were annotated using PyIR, a Python wrapper for IgBLAST v1.9, with IMGT germline references. Any read was removed if the V/J assignment was weak (E-value above 1e-6), the CDR3 was missing, or the read contained stop codons, out-of-frame junctions, or ambiguous translated residues. V3J clonotypes were defined as sequences sharing the same inferred V gene, J gene, and CDR3 amino acid sequence. To compute the percentage overlap between repertoires, the number of shared unique clonotypes was divided by the size of the smaller repertoire. Repertoire richness was assessed with RTK rarefaction, the Chao1 estimator, and Recon v2.1 estimates of unobserved clonotypes. For all TCRbeta clonotypes obtained by the gDNA method from a handful of donors, generation probabilities were computed with OLGA. TCRdb obtained this table from immuneACCESS and retained in-frame rearrangements with V and J assigned. These tables miss some clones; where compared with another copy, unresolved V genes account for less than half of the shortfall, and the remainder is unexplained. The V and J calls and clone size were taken over from that table, and D and trimming were inferred from the DNA. The sample table contains about 1,500,000 clones; only one count was recorded for roughly 96% of them. Of the sample, over 1% falls within the top ten clones.

This sample stems from a study of shared clonotypes between healthy human individuals (dated by TCRdb to 2018 to 2021). Study-wide context: The cohort comprised a couple of women and a few men aged 18 to 49 years. For each donor, three plates each were used for CD4 naive and CD4 memory, two plates were used for CD8 naive, and one plate was used for CD8 memory. Blood TCR repertoires of five healthy adults were deeply sequenced to estimate repertoire size and the extent of clonotype sharing between individuals. Libraries were prepared and TCR repertoires were sequenced by different laboratories using diverse techniques, in order to increase sequencing depth and limit assay-specific biases. Leukapheresis yielded between about 0.85 and 9 billion PBMCs per donor.

General findings and caveats noted by the study authors: Sampling was restricted to blood, and TCR repertoires in tissue are likely to differ from TCR repertoires in blood. Because the study included only a small number of donors, the genetic and exposure-history diversity represented was limited. Pairwise subsampling indicated that sequencing depth was expected to affect the degree of clonotype sharing among donors. Higher generation probabilities were observed for clonotypes shared by all four sorted-subset donors than for non-shared clonotypes. Estimated clonotype richness was generally larger for naive than for memory subsets. Around 5.4% of naive CD4, around 3.5% of naive CD8, approximately 2% of memory CD4, and 0.35% to 0.5% of memory CD8 clonotypes were shared across four donors. Even with the large sequencing depth, rarefaction of the sorted-subset datasets indicated that sequencing was incomplete.

Sequencing was carried out using naive CD4+ T cells sorted from blood. In light of the paper, this sample's cell subset or site label describes: CD45RA+ positively selected. The clonotype comes from a man aged 30 to 45 in good health.

The sequenced DNA is TGTGCCAGCAGCTTAGCTCAAGGGGGCTGGGGAGAGCAGTACTTC. It specifies CASSLAQGGWGEQYF. Recombination connected TRBV11-2 to TRBJ2-7; a stretch of 7 junction bases matches TRBD1. The cysteine opens and the phenylalanine closes a CDR3 of 15 amino acids. The retained sequence is limited to the CDR3, 45 bases, with the frame set at the first base. Reading the germline V gene gives CDR1 SGHAT and CDR2 FQNNGV. Trimming removed 1 base from V and 7 bases from J; the gene matches leave 10 bases unexplained.